The T cell receptor beta chain described here comes from a study of blood T cells in healthy people across ages. CDR1 and CDR2 from the germline V gene are MNHNS and SASEGT. The ends lost 7 bases at V and 2 bases at J; junction bases unmatched: 10. This CDR3 comprises 16 residues. On this clonotype: Its antigen remains unidentified.

A second PCR of 7 to 11 cycles used a sample-barcoded 5' primer and a J-beta primer mix. TCRdb fed the 5' RACE reads into MiXCR, producing one record per CDR3 protein. This sample has over a million distinct CDR3 sequences, with 42% found just once. Study-wide results and limits: Unknown CMV status may confound age-related changes in expanded clones.

The V and J genes are TRBV6-1 and TRBJ1-2; TRBD1 aligns across 10 bases. The sequenced sample was blood. This clonotype was obtained from a woman aged 18-29 years in good health. The CDR3 nucleotides read TGTGCCAGCACGCCCGGGACAGGGGCCATCAACTATGGCTACACCTTC. This gives the protein CASTPGTGAINYGYTF.